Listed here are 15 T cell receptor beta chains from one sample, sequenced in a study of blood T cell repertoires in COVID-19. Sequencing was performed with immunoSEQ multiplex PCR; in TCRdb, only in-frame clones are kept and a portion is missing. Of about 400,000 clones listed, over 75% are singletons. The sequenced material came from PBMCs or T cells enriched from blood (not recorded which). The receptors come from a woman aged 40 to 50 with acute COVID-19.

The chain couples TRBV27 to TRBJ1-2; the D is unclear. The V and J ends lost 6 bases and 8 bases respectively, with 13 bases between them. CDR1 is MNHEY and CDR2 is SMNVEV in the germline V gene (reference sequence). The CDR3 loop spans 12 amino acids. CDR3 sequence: CASRARGRGYTF. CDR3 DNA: TGTGCCAGCAGGGCCCGCGGGCGGGGCTACACCTTC.

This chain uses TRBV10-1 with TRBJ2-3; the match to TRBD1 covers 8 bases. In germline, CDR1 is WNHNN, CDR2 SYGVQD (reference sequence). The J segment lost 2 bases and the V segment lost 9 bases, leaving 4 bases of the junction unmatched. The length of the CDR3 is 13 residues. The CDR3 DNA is TGCGCCAGGGACAGGGTCATCACAGATACGCAGTATTTT. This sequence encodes CARDRVITDTQYF.

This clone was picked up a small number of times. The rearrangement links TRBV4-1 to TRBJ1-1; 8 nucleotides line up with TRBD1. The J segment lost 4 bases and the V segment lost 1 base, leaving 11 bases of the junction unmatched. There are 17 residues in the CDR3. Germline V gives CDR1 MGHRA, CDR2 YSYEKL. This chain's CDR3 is CASSQGVGQGVFTEAFF. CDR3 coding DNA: TGCGCCAGCAGCCAAGGGGTAGGACAGGGAGTGTTCACTGAAGCTTTCTTT.

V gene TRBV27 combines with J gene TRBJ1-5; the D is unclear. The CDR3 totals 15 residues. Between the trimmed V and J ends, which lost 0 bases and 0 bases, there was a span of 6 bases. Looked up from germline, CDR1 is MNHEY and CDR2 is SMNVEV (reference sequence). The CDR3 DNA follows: TGTGCCAGCAGTTTATCGAGCAATAGCAATCAGCCCCAGCATTTT. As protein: CASSLSSNSNQPQHF.

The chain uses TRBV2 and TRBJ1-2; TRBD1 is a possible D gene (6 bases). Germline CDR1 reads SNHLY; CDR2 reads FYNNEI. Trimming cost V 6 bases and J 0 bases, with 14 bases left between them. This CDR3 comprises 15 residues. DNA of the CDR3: TGTGCCAGCAGCGGAGACAGGAGAGCTAACTATGGCTACACCTTC. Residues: CASSGDRRANYGYTF.

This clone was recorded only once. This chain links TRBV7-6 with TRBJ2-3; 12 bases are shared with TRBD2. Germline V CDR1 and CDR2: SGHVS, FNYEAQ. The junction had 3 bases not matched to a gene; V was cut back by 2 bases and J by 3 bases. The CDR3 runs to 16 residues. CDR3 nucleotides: TGTGCCAGCAGCTTACTAGCGGGGGGGCCGACAGATACGCAGTATTTT. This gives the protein CASSLLAGGPTDTQYF.

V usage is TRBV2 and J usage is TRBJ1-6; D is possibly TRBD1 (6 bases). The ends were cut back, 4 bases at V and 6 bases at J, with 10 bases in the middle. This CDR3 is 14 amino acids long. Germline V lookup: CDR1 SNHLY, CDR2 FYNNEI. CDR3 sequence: CASSVTGFNSPLHF. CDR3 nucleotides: TGTGCCAGCAGTGTCACAGGGTTTAATTCACCCCTCCACTTT. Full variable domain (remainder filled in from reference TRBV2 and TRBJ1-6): EPEVTQTPSHQVTQMGQEVILRCVPISNHLYFYWYRQILGQKVEFLVSFYNNEISEKSEIFDDQFSVERPDGSNFTLKIRSTKLEDSAMYFCASSVTGFNSPLHFGNGTRLTVT.

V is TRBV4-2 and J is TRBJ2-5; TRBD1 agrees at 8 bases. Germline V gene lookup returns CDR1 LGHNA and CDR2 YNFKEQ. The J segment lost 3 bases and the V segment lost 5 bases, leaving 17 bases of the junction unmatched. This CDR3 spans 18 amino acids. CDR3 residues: CASSFSGGQGASKETQYF. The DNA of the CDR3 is TGTGCCAGCAGCTTCAGTGGTGGGCAGGGGGCCTCAAAAGAGACCCAGTACTTC.

The CDR3 here is CASSSGGTGGGTDTQYF. CDR3 nucleotide sequence: TGCGCCAGCAGCTCGGGAGGGACAGGGGGCGGCACAGATACGCAGTATTTT. The rearrangement links TRBV5-1 to TRBJ2-3; 12 bases match TRBD1. The CDR3 is 17 amino acids. Germline loops: CDR1 SGHRS, CDR2 YFSETQ. J was trimmed by 1 base and V by 3 bases; bases with no gene match: 6.

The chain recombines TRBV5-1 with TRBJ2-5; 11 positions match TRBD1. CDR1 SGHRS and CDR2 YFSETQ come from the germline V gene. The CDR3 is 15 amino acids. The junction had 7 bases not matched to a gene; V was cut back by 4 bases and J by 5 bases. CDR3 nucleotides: TGCGCCAGCAGCACAGGACAGGGGGCAGGGGAGACCCAGTACTTC. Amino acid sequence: CASSTGQGAGETQYF.

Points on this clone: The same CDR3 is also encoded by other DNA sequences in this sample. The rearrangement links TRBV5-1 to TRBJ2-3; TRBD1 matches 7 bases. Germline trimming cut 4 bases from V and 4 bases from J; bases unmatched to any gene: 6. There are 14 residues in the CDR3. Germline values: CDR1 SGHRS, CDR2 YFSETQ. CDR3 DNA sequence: TGCGCCAGCAGCCCTCGGACAGGCCCAGATACGCAGTATTTT. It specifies CASSPRTGPDTQYF. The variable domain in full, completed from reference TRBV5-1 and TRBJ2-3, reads KAGVTQTPRYLIKTRGQQVTLSCSPISGHRSVSWYQQTPGQGLQFLFEYFSETQRNKGNFPGRFSGRQFSNSRSEMNVSTLELGDSALYLCASSPRTGPDTQYFGPGTRLTVL.

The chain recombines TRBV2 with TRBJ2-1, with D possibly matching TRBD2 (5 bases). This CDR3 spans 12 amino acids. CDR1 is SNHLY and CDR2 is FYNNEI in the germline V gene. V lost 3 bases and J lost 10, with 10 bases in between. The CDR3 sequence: CASSDYSGEQFF. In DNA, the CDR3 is TGTGCCAGCAGTGATTACAGCGGCGAGCAGTTCTTC.

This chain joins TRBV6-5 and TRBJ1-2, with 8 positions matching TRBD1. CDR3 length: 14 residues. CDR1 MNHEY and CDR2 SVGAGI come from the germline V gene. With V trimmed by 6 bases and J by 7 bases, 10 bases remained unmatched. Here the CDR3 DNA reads TGTGCCAGCAGGCGGACAGGGAGGGGTGGTGGCTACACCTTC. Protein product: CASRRTGRGGGYTF.

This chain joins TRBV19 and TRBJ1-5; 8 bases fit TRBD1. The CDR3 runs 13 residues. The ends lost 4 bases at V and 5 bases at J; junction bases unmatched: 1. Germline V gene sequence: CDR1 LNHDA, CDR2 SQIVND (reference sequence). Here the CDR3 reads CASSKDRDQPQHF. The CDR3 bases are TGTGCCAGTAGTAAGGACAGGGATCAGCCCCAGCATTTT.

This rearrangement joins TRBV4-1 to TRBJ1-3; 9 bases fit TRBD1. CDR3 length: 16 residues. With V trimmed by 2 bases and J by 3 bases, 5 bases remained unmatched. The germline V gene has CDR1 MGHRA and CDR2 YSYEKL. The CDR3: CASSQFGDRVGNTIYF. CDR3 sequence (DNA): TGCGCCAGCAGCCAATTCGGGGACAGGGTTGGAAACACCATATATTTT.